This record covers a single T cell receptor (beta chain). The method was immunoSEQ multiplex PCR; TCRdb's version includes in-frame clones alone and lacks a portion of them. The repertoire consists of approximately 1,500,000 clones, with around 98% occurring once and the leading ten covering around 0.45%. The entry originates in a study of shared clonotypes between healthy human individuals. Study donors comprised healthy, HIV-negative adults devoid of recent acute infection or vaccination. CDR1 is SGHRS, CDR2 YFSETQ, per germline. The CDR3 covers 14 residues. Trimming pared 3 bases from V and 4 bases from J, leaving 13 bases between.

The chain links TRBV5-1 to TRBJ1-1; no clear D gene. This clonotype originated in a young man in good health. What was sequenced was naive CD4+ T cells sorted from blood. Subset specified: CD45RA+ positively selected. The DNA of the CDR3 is TGCGCCAGCAGCTCGGACGGTTGGGGCACTGAAGCTTTCTTT. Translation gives CASSSDGWGTEAFF. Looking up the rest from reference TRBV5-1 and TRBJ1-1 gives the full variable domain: KAGVTQTPRYLIKTRGQQVTLSCSPISGHRSVSWYQQTPGQGLQFLFEYFSETQRNKGNFPGRFSGRQFSNSRSEMNVSTLELGDSALYLCASSSDGWGTEAFFGQGTRLTVV.